This T cell receptor beta chain was obtained from a study of T cells in localized non-small cell lung cancer. Generated by immunoSEQ multiplex PCR, the TCRdb table keeps only in-frame clones and is missing some. This repertoire shows 70,000 or so clones, about 88% found once; its top ten account for approximately 1.2%. Of note for this clone: Its antigen is as yet unknown.

Study-wide findings and caveats: Clonality of T cells reached its maximum in uninvolved adjacent lung, surpassing tumor. Higher blood T cell density tracked longer overall survival. Appearances in adjacent lung were noted for a median approximately 58 of the top 100 tumor clones.

The V end was cut by 3 bases, the J end by 8 bases, with 11 bases between. Looked up from germline, CDR1 is SQVTM and CDR2 is ANQGSEA. This CDR3 region has 12 residues. V and J are TRBV29-1 and TRBJ2-4, with D hard to call. The sample was peripheral blood, taken before any cancer treatment. This TCR derives from a female donor at least 60 years old with stage I lung adenocarcinoma. The CDR3 nucleotides are TGCAGCGTTGAGGGCAGTGGGGACATTCAGTACTTC. As protein: CSVEGSGDIQYF.